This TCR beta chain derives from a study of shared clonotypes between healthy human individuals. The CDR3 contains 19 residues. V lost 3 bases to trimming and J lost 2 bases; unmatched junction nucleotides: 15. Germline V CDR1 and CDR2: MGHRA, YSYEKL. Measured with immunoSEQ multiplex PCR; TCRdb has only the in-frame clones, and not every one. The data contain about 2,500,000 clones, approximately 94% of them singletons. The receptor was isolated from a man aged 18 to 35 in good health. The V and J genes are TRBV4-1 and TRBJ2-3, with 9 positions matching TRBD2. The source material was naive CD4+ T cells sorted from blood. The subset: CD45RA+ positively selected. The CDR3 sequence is CASSQDPYRIAGATDTQYF. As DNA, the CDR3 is TGCGCCAGCAGCCAGGACCCTTATCGAATAGCGGGAGCCACAGATACGCAGTATTTT.